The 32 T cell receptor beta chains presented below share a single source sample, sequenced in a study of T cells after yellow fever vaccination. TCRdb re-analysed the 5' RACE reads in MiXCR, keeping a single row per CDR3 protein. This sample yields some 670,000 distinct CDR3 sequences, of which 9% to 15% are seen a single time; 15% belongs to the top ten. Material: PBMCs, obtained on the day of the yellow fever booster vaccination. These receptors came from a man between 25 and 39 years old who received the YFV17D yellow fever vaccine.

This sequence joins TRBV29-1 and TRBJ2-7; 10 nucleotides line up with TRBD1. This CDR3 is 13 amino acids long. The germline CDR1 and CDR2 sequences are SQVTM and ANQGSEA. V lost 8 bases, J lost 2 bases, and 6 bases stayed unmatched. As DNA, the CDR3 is TGCAGCAACCGGGACAGGGGCCCCTACGAGCAGTACTTC. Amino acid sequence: CSNRDRGPYEQYF.

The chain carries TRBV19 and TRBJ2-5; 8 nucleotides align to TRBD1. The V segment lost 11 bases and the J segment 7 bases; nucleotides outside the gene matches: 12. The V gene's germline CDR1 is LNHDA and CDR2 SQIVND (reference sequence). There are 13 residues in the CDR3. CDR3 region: CAVRDRPSGTQYF. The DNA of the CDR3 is TGTGCCGTAAGGGACAGGCCGTCTGGGACCCAGTACTTC.

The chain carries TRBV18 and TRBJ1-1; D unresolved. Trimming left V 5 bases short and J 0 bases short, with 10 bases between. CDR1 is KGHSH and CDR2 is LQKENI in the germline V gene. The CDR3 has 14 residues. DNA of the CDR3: TGTGCCAGCTCAGCGACTGTGATGAACACTGAAGCTTTCTTT. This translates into CASSATVMNTEAFF.

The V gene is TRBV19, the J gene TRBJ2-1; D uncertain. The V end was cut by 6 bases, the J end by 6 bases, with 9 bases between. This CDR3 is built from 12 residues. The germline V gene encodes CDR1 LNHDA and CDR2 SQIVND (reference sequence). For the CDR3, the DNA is TGTGCCAGTAGCCACCTCGGCAATGAGCAGTTCTTC. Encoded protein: CASSHLGNEQFF.

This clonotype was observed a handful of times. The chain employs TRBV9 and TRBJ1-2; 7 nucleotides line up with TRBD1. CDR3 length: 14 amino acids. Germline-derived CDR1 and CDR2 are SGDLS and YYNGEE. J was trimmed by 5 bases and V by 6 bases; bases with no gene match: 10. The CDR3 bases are TGTGCCAGCACCGTCGGGGGGACAGAGTATGGCTACACCTTC. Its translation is CASTVGGTEYGYTF.

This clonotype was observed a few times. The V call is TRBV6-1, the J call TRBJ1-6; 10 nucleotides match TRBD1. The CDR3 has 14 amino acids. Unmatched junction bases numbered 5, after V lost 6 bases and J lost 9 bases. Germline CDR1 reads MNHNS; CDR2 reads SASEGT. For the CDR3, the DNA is TGTGCCAGCAGGGGACAGGGGCAGGGTTCACCCCTCCACTTT. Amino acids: CASRGQGQGSPLHF.

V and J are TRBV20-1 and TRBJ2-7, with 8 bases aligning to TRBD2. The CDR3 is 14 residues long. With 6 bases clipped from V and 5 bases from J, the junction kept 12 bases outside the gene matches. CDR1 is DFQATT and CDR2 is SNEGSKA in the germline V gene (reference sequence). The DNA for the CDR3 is TGCAGTGCCTTAAGCGGGAGTGTCACCAACGAGCAGTACTTC. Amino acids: CSALSGSVTNEQYF.

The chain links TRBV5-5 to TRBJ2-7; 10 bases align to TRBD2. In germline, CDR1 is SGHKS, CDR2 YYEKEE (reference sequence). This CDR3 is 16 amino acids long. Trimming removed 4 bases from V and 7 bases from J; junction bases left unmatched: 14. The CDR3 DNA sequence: TGTGCCAGCAGCCAGATGACCGCTAGCGGGAGAGAAGAGCAGTACTTC. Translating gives CASSQMTASGREEQYF.

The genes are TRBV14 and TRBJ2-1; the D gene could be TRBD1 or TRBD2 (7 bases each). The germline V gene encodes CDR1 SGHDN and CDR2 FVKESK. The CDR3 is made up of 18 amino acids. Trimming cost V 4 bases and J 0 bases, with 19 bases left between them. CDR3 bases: TGTGCCAGCAGCCCTTTCAAGGGGGGGACAGACTCCTACAATGAGCAGTTCTTC. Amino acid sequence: CASSPFKGGTDSYNEQFF.

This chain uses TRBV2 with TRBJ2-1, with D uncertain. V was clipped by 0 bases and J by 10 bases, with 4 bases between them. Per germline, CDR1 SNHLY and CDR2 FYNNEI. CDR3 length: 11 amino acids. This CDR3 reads CASSEAWEQFF. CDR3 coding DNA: TGTGCCAGCAGTGAAGCGTGGGAGCAGTTCTTC.

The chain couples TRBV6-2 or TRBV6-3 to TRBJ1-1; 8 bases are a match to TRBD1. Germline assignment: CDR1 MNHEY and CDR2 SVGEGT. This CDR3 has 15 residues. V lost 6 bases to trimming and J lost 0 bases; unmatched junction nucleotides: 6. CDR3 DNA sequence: TGTGCCAGCAGGCGGACAGGGACCATGAACACTGAAGCTTTCTTT. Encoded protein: CASRRTGTMNTEAFF.

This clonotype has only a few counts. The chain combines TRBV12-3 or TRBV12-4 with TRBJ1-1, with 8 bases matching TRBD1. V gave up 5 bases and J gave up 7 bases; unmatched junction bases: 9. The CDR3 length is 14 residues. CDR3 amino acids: CASSGQGPSSEAFF. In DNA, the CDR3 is TGTGCCAGCAGTGGACAGGGCCCCTCTAGTGAAGCTTTCTTT.

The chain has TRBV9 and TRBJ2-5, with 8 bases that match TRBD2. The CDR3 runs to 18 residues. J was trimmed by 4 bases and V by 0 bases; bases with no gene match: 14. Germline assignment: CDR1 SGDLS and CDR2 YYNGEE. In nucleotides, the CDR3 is TGTGCCAGCAGCGTAGGCAGCCGGGGACTAGATCGCATAGAGACCCAGTACTTC. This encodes CASSVGSRGLDRIETQYF.

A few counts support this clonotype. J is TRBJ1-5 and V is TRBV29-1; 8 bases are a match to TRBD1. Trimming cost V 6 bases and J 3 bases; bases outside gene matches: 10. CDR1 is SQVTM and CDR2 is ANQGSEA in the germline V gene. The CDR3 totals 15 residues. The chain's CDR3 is CSVAIGTGDNQPQHF. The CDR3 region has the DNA TGCAGCGTCGCTATAGGGACAGGAGACAATCAGCCCCAGCATTTT.

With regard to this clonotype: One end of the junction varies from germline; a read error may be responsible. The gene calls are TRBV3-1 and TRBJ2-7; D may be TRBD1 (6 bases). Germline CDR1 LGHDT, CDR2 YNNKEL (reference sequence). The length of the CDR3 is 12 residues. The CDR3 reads CASSPEVGDTHF. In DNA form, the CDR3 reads TGTGCCAGCAGCCCTGAAGTCGGGGACACCCACTTC.

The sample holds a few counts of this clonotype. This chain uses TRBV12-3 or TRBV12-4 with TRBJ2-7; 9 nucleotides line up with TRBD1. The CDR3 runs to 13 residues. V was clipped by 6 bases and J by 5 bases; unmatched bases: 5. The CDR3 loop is CASRTTGGNEQYF. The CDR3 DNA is TGTGCCAGCAGAACGACAGGGGGTAACGAGCAGTACTTC.

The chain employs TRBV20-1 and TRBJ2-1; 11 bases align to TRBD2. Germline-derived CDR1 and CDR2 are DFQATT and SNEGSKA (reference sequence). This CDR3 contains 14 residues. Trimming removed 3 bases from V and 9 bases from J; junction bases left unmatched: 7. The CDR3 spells CSARASSGRSEQFF. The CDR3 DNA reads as TGCAGTGCTAGGGCGTCTAGCGGGAGGAGTGAGCAGTTCTTC.

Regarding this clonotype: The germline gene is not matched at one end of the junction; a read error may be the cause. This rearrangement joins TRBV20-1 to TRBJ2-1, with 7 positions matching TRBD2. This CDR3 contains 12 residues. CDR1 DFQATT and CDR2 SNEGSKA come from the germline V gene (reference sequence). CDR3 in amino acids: CSARAGSDEQFF. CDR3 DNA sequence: TGCAGTGCCAGAGCGGGGTCGGATGAGCAGTTCTTC.

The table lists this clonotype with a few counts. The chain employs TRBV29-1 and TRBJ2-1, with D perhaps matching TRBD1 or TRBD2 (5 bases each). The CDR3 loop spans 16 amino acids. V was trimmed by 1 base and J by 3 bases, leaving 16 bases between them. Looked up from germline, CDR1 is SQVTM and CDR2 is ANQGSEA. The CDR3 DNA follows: TGCAGCGTTGAAGGGGGGATGGGAGAGAACTACAATGAGCAGTTCTTC. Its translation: CSVEGGMGENYNEQFF.

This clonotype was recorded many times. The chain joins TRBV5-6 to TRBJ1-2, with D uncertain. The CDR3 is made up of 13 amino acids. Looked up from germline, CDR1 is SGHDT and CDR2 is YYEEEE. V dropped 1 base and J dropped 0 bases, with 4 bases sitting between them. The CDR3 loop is CASSLITNYGYTF. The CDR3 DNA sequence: TGTGCCAGCAGCTTGATTACTAACTATGGCTACACCTTC.

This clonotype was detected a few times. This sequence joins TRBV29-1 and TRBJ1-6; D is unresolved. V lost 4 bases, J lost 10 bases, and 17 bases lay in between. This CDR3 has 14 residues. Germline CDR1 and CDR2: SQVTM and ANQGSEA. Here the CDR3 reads CSVAASQKGSPLHF. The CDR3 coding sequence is TGCAGCGTTGCGGCGAGTCAAAAGGGATCACCCCTCCACTTT.

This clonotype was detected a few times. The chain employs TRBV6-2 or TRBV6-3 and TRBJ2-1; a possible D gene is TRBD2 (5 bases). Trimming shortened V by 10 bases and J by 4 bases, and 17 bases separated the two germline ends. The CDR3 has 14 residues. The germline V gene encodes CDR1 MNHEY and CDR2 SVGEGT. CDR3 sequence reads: CATRVATGYNEQFF. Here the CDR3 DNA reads TGTGCCACCCGGGTGGCGACGGGGTACAATGAGCAGTTCTTC.

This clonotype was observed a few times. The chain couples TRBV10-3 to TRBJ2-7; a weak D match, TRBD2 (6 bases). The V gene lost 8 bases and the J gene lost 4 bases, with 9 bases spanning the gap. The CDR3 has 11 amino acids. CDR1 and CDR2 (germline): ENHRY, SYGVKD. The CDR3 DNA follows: TGTGCCATCGGGGGAGGTTACGAGCAGTACTTC. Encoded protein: CAIGGGYEQYF.

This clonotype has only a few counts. CDR3 sequence: CASSFGTPSTDTQYF. CDR3 in DNA: TGTGCCAGCAGTTTCGGGACACCTAGCACAGATACGCAGTATTTT. The gene calls are TRBV28 and TRBJ2-3; D is possibly TRBD1 (6 bases). The CDR3 runs to 15 residues. Germline CDR1 reads MDHEN; CDR2 reads SYDVKM. V was cut by 3 bases and J by 0 bases, with 10 bases left in between.

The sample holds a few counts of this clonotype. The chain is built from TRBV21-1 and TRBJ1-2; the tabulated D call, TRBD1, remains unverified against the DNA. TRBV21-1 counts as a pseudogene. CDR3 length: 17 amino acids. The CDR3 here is CASSKGREPTTDYGYTF. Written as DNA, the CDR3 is TGTGCCAGCAGCAAAGGACGGGAACCCACAACCGACTATGGCTACACCTTC.

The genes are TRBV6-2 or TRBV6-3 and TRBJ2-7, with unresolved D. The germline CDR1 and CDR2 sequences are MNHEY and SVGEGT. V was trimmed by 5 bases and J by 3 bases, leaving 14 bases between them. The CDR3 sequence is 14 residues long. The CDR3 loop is CASSTLGTLYEQYF. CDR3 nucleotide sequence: TGTGCCAGCAGTACCTTAGGTACCCTCTACGAGCAGTACTTC.

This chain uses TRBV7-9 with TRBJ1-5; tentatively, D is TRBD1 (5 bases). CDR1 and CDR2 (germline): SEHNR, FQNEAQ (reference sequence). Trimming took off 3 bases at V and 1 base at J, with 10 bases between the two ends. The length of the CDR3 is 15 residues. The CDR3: CASSFGGASNQPQHF. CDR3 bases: TGTGCCAGCAGCTTCGGAGGGGCAAGCAATCAGCCCCAGCATTTT.

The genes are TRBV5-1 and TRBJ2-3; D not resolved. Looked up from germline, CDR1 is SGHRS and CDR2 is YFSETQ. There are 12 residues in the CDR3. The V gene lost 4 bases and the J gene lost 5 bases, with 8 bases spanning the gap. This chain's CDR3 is CASSLGKDTQYF. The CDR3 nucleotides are TGCGCCAGCAGCCTAGGAAAAGATACGCAGTATTTT.

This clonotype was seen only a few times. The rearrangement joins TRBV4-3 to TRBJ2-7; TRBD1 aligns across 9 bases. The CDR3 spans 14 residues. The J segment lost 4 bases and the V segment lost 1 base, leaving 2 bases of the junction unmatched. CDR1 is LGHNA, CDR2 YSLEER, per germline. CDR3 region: CASSQAQGAYEQYF. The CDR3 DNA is TGCGCCAGCAGCCAAGCACAGGGGGCTTACGAGCAGTACTTC.

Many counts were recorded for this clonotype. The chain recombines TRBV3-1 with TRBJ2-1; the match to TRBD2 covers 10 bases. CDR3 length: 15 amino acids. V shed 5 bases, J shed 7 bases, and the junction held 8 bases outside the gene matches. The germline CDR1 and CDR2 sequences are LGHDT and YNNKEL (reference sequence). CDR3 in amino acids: CASSLASGSSNEQFF. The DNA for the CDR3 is TGTGCCAGCAGCTTAGCTAGCGGGAGTTCGAATGAGCAGTTCTTC.

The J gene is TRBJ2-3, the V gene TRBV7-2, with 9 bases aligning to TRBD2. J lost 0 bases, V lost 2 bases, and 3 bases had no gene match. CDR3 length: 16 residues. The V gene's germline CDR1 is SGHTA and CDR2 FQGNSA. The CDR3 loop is CASSLLAGASTDTQYF. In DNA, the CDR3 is TGTGCCAGCAGCTTATTAGCGGGGGCTAGCACAGATACGCAGTATTTT.

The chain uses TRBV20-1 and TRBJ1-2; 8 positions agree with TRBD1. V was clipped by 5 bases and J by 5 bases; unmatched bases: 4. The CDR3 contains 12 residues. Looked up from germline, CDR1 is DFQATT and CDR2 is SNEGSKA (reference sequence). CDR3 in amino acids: CSAPDRAYGYTF. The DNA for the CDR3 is TGCAGTGCTCCGGACAGGGCGTATGGCTACACCTTC.